This entry describes one TCR beta chain. Its antigen is not identified. The record originates from a study of cytomegalovirus exposure and HLA in healthy donors. Looking at the study overall: HLA-typed donors were the source of around 80 million unique TCRs, which an early data release held.

J gave up 6 bases and V 6 bases, and 13 bases lay outside the gene matches. The germline V gene has CDR1 SQVTM and CDR2 ANQGSEA. This CDR3 spans 15 amino acids. The study ran its PCR with 60 Vbeta and 13 Jbeta primers. Sequenced by immunoSEQ multiplex PCR; TCRdb stores in-frame clones only, minus some. The table for this sample gives 200,000 or so clones. Study-wide findings and caveats: There were three CMV-associated chains whose specificity for CMV antigens was confirmed in vitro. According to a later analysis, donors in an Asian-associated ancestry cluster reportedly had fewer N-insertions than the approximately 670-donor mean. The study reported that TCR beta sequences accurately predicted HLA-A and HLA-B alleles in most subjects.

The chain recombines TRBV29-1 with TRBJ2-7; 11 bases are shared with TRBD1. The TCR originated in a girl under 10 years old in good health and CMV-seropositive. Specimen: PBMCs. The CDR3: CSVVPGQGVLGEQYF. The DNA for the CDR3 is TGCAGCGTAGTTCCGGGACAGGGGGTGTTGGGCGAGCAGTACTTC.